This T cell receptor (beta chain) appears in the sequencing data of a study of early T cells in non-severe SARS-CoV-2 infection. For the study at large: Sequencing was performed on bulk RNA from unsorted whole blood, leaving chains unpaired.

This clonotype was observed a few times. TCRdb passed the 5' RACE reads through MiXCR, listing each CDR3 protein once. The sample carries about 81,000 distinct CDR3 sequences, around 14% recorded once. This sequence originates from an adult who was a healthcare worker with PCR-confirmed SARS-CoV-2 infection or an uninfected control (not recorded which). Sequencing was done on a sample of whole blood.

The CDR3 spells CASRPTAGIYNEQFF. The CDR3 coding sequence is TGTGCCAGCAGACCAACCGCGGGTATCTACAATGAGCAGTTCTTC. The rearrangement joins TRBV6-5 to TRBJ2-1; D may be TRBD2 (5 bases). The CDR3 length is 15 residues. Germline V gene sequence: CDR1 MNHEY, CDR2 SVGAGI. The V and J ends lost 6 bases and 3 bases respectively, with 15 bases between them.